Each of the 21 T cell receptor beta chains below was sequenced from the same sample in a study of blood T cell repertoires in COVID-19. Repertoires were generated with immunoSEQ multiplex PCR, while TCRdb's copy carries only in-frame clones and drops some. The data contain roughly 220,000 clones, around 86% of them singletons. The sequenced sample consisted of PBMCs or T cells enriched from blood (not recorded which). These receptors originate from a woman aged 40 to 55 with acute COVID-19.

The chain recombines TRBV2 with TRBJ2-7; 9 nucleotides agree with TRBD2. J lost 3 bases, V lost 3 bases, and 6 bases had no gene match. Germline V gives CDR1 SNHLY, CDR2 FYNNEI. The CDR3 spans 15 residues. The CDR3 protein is CASSDVGTSNYEQYF. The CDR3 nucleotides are TGTGCCAGCAGTGATGTAGGGACTAGCAACTACGAGCAGTACTTC.

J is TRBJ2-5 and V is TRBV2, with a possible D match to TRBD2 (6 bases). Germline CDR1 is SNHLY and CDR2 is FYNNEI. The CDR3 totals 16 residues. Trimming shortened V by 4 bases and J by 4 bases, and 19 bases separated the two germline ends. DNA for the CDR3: TGTGCCAGCAGTGCGGGGCCGGCGGGGAATGTAGAGACCCAGTACTTC. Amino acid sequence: CASSAGPAGNVETQYF.

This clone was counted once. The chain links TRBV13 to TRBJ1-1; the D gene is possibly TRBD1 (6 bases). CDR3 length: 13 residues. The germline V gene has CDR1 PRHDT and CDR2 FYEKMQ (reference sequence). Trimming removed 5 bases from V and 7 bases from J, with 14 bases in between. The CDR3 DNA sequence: TGTGCCAGCAGCCCTCAGGGAGGGGGTGAAGCTTTCTTT. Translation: CASSPQGGGEAFF.

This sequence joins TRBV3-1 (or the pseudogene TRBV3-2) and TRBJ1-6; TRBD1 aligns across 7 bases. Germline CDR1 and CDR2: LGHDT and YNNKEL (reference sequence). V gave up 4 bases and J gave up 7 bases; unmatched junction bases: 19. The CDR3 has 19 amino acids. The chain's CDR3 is CASSPRWDRDSYGNSPLHF. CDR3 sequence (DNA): TGTGCCAGCAGCCCCCGGTGGGACAGAGATTCATACGGGAATTCACCCCTCCACTTT.

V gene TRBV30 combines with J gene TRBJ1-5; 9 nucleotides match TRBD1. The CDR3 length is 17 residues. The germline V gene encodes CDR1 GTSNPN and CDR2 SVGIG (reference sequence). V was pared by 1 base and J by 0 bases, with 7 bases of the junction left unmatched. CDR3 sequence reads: CAWSADRGPYSNQPQHF. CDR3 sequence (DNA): TGTGCCTGGAGTGCGGACAGGGGACCCTATAGCAATCAGCCCCAGCATTTT.

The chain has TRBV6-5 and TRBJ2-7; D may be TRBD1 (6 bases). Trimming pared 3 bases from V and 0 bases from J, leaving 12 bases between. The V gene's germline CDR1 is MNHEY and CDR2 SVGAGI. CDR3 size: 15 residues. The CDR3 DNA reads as TGTGCCAGCAGTTATCAGACAGGTCTCTCCTACGAGCAGTACTTC. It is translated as CASSYQTGLSYEQYF.

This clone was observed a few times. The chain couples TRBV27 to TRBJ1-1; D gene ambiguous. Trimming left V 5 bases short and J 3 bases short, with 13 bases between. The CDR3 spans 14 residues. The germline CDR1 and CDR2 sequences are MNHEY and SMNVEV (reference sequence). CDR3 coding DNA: TGTGCCAGCAGTCCGCAGAAGACACACACTGAAGCTTTCTTT. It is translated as CASSPQKTHTEAFF.

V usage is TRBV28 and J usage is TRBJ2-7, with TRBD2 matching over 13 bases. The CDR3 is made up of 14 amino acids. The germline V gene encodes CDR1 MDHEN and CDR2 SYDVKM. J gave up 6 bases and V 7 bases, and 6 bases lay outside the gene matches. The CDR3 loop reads CASKPGLAGTEQYF. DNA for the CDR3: TGTGCCAGCAAACCGGGACTAGCGGGAACCGAGCAGTACTTC.

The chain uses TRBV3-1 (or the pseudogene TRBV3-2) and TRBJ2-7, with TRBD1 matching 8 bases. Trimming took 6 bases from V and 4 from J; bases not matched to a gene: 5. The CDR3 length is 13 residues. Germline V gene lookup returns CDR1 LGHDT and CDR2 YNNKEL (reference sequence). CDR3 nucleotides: TGTGCCAGCAGGAGGACAGGGTCATACGAGCAGTACTTC. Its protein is CASRRTGSYEQYF.

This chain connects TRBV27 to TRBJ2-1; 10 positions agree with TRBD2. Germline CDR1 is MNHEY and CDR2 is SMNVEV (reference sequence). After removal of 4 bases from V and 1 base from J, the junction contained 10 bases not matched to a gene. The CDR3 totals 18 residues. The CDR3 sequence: CASSSLGLADKSYNEQFF. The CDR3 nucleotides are TGTGCCAGCAGTTCGCTAGGACTAGCGGATAAATCCTACAATGAGCAGTTCTTC.

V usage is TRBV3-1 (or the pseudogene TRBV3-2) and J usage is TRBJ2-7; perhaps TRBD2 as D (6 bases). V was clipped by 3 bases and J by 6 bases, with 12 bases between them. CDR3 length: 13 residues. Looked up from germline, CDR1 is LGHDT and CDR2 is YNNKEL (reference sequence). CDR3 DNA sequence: TGTGCCAGCAGCCAGACTAGTCTTGGCGAGCAGTACTTC. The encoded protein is CASSQTSLGEQYF.

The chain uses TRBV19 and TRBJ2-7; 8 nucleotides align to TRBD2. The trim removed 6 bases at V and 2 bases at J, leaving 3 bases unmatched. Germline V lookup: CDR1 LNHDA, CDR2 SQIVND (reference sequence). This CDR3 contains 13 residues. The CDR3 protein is CASSQTSAYEQYF. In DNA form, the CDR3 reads TGTGCCAGTAGCCAGACTAGCGCCTACGAGCAGTACTTC.

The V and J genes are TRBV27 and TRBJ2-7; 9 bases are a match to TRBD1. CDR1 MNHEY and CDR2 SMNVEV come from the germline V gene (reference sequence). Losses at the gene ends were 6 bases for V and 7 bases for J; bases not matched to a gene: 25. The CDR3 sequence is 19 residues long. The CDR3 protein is CASSQTGRGTGRRGQEQYF. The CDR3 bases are TGTGCCAGCAGCCAAACGGGCCGGGGGACAGGGCGGAGAGGGCAGGAGCAGTACTTC.

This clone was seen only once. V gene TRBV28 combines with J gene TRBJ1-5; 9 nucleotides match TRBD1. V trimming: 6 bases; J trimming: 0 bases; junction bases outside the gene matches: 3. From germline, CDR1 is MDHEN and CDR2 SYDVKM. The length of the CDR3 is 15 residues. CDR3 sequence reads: CASRVTGGSNQPQHF. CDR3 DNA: TGTGCCAGCAGGGTGACAGGGGGTAGCAATCAGCCCCAGCATTTT.

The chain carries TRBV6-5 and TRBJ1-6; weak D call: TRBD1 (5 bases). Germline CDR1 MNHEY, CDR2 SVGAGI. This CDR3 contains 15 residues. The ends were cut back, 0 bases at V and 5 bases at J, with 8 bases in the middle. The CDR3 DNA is TGTGCCAGCAGTTACTCGACCAGGGATAATTCACCCCTCCACTTT. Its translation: CASSYSTRDNSPLHF.

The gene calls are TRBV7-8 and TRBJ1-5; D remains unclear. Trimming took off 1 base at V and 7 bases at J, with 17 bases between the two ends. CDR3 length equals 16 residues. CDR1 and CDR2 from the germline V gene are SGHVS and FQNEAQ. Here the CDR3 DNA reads TGTGCCAGCAGCTTAGAGGTCACAGTGGGTTCGCAGCCCCAGCATTTT. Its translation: CASSLEVTVGSQPQHF.

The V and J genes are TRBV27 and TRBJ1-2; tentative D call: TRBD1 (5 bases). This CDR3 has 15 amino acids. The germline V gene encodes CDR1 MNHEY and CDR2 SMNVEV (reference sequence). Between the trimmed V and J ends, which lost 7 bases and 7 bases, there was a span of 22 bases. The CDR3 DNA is TGTGCCAGCAAGCTGGTTCAAGGGGCGGGAAGTGGCTACACCTTC. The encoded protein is CASKLVQGAGSGYTF.

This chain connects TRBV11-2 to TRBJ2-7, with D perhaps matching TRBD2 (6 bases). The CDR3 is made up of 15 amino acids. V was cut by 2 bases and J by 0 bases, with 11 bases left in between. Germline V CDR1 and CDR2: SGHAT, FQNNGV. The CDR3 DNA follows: TGTGCCAGCAGCTTACGCGGGACCAGCTCCTACGAGCAGTACTTC. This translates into CASSLRGTSSYEQYF.

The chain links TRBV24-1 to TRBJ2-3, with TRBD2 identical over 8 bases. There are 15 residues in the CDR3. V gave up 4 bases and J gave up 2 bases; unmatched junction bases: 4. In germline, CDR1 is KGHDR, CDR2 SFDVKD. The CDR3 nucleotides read TGTGCCACCAGTGACCCCGGACTAGCCACAGATACGCAGTATTTT. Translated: CATSDPGLATDTQYF.

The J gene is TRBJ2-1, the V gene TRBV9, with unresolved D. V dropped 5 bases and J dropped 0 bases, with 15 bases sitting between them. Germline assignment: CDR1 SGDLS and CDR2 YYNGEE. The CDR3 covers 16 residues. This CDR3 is CASSLPDWYSYNEQFF. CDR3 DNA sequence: TGTGCCAGCAGTCTCCCCGACTGGTACTCCTACAATGAGCAGTTCTTC.

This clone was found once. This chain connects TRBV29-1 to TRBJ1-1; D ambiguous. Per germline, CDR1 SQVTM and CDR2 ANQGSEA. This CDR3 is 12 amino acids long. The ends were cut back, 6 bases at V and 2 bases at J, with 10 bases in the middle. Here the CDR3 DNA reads TGCAGCGTCTTGAGACAAAACACTGAAGCTTTCTTT. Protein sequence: CSVLRQNTEAFF.